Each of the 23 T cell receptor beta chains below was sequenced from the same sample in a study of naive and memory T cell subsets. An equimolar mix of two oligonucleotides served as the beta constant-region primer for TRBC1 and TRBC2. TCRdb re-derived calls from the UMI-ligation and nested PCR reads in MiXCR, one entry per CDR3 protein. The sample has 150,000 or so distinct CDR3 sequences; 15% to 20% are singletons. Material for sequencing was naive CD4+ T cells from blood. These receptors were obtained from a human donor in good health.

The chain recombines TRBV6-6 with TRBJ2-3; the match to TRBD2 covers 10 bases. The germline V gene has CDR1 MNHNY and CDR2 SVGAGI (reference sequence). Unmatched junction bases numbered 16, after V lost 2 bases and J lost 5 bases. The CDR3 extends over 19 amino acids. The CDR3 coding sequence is TGTGCCAGCAGTTACGGCGCTAGCGGGAGCAGAGGGCACAGAGATACGCAGTATTTT. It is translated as CASSYGASGSRGHRDTQYF.

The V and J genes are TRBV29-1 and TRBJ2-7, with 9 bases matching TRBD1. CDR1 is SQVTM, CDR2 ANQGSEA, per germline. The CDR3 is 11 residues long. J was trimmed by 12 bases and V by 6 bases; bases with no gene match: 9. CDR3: CSVVDRGRSYF. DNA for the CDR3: TGCAGCGTAGTGGACAGGGGTCGGTCGTACTTC.

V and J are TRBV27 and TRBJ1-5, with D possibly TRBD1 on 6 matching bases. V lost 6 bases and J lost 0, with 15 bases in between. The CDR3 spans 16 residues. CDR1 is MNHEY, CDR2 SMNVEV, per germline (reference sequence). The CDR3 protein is CASRPVNRDSNQPQHF. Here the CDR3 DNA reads TGTGCCAGCAGACCCGTTAACAGGGATAGCAATCAGCCCCAGCATTTT.

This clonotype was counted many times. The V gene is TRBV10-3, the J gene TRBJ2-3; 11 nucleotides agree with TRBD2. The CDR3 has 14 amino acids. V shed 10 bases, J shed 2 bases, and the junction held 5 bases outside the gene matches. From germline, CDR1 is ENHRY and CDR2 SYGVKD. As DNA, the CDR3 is TGTGCCACCATAGCGGGAGGGTCCACAGATACGCAGTATTTT. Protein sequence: CATIAGGSTDTQYF.

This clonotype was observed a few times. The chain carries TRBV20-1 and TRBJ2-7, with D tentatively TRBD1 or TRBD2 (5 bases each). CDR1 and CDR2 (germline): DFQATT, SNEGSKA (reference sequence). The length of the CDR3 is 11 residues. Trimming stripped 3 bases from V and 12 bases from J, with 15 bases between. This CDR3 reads CSASGDRDRYF. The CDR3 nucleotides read TGCAGTGCTAGCGGGGACCGCGACCGGTACTTC.

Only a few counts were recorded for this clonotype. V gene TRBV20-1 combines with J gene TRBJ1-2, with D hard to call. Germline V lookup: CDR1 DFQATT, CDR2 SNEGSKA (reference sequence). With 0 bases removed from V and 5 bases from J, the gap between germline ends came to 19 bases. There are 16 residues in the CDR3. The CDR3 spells CSARDPYWGPGYGYTF. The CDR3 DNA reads TGCAGTGCTAGAGATCCCTATTGGGGTCCAGGTTATGGCTACACCTTC.

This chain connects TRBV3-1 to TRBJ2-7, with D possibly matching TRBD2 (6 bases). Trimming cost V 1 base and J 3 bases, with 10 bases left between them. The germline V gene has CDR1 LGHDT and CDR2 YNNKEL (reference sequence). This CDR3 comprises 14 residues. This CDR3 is CASSQGLEVYEQYF. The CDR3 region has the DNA TGTGCCAGCAGCCAAGGACTAGAAGTCTACGAGCAGTACTTC.

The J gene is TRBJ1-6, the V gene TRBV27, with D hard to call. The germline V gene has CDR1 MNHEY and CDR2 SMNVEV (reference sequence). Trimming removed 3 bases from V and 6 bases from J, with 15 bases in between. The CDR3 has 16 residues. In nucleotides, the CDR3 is TGTGCCAGCAGTTTTTGGGGAGCCGGAGTTAATTCACCCCTCCACTTT. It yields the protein CASSFWGAGVNSPLHF.

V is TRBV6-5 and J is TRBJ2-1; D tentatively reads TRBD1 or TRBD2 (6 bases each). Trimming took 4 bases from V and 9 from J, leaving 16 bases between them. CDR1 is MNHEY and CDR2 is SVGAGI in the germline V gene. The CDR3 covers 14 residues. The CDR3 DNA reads TGTGCCAGCAGTTTGAAAGGGGGGATTGGTGAGCAGTTCTTC. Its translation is CASSLKGGIGEQFF.

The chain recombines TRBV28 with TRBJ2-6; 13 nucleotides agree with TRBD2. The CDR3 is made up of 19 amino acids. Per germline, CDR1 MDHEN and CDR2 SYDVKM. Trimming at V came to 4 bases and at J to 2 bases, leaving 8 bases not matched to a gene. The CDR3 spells CASSSQPGLAGTGANVLTF. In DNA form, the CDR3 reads TGTGCCAGCAGTTCTCAGCCGGGACTAGCGGGAACTGGGGCCAACGTCCTGACTTTC.

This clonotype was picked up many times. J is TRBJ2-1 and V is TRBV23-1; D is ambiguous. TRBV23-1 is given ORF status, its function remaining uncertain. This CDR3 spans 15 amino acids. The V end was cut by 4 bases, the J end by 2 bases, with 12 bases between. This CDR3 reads CASSLKADAYNEQFF. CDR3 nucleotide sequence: TGCGCCAGCAGTCTGAAGGCGGACGCCTACAATGAGCAGTTCTTC.

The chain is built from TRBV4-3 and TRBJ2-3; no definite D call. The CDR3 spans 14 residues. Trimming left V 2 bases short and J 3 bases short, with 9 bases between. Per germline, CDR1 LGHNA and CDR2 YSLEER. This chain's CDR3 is CASSQPGDTDTQYF. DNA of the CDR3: TGCGCCAGCAGCCAACCAGGAGATACAGATACGCAGTATTTT.

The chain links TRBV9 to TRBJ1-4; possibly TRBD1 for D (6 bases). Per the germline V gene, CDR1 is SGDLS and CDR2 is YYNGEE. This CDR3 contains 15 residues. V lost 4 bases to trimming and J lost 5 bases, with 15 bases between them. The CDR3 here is CASSPREGGNEKLFF. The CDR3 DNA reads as TGTGCCAGCAGCCCTCGAGAGGGGGGCAATGAAAAACTGTTTTTT.

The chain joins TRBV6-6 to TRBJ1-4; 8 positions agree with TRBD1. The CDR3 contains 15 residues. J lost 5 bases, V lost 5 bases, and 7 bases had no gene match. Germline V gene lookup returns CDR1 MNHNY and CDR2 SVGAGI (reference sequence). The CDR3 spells CASSPTGGMNEKLFF. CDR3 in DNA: TGTGCCAGCAGTCCTACAGGGGGGATGAATGAAAAACTGTTTTTT.

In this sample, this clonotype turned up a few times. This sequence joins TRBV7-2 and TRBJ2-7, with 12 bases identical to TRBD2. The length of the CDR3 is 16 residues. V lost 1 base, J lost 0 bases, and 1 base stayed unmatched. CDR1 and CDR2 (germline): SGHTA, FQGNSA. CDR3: CASSLGTSGTSYEQYF. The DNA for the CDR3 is TGTGCCAGCAGCTTAGGGACTAGCGGGACCTCCTACGAGCAGTACTTC.

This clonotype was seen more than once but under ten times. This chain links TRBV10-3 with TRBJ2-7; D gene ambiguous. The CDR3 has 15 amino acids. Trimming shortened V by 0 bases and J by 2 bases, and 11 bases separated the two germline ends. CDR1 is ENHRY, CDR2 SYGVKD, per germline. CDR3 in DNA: TGTGCCATCAGTGAGTCGTTTGGGTTCCCCTACGAGCAGTACTTC. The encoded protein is CAISESFGFPYEQYF.

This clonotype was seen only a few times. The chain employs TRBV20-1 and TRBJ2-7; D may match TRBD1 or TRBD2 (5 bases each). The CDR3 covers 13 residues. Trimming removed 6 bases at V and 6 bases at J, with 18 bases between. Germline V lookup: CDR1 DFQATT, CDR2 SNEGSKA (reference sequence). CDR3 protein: CSATGTRLFEQYF. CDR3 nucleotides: TGCAGTGCAACCGGGACCCGGCTTTTCGAGCAGTACTTC.

The CDR3 bases are TGTGCCAGCAGCCTCGGGACAATGAACACTGAAGCTTTCTTT. Protein product: CASSLGTMNTEAFF. This sequence joins TRBV7-2 and TRBJ1-1, with D possibly matching TRBD1 (6 bases). Germline V gene sequence: CDR1 SGHTA, CDR2 FQGNSA. This CDR3 comprises 14 residues. Trimming took off 5 bases at V and 0 bases at J, with 10 bases between the two ends.

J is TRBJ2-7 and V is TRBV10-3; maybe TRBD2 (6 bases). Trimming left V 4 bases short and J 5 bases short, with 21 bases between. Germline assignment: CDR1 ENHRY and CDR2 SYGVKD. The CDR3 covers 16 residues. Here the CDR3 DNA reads TGTGCCATCAGTGGCAGCCGTGGGGGGTGTCTTAACGAGCAGTACTTC. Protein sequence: CAISGSRGGCLNEQYF.

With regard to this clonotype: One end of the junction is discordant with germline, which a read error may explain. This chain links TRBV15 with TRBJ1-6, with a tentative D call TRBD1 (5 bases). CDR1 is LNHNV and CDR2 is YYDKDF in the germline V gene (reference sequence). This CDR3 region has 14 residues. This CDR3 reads CATSGDQGRVPLHF. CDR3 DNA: TGTGCCACCAGCGGAGACCAGGGAAGGGTGCCCCTCCACTTT.

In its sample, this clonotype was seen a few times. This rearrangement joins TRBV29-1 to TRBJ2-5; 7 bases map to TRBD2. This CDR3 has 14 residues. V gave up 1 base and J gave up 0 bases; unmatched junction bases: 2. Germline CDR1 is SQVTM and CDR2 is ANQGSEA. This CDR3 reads CSVEGTRHQETQYF. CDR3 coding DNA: TGCAGCGTTGAAGGGACTAGGCACCAAGAGACCCAGTACTTC.

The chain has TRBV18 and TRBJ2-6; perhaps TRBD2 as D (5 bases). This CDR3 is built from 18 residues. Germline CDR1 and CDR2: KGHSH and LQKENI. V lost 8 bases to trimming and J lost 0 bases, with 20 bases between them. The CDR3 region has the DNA TGTGCCAGCCCCCCCACCGGCGCGGGCAGCTCTGGGGCCAACGTCCTGACTTTC. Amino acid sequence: CASPPTGAGSSGANVLTF. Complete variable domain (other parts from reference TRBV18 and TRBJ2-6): NAGVMQNPRHLVRRRGQEARLRCSPMKGHSHVYWYRQLPEEGLKFMVYLQKENIIDESGMPKERFSAEFPKEGPSILRIQQVVRGDSAAYFCASPPTGAGSSGANVLTFGAGSRLTVL.

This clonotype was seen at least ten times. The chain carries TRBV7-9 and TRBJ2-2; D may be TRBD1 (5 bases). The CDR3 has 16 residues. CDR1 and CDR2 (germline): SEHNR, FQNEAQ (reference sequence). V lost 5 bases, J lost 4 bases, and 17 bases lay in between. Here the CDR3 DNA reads TGTGCCAGCAGCCCTCGGACAACGGTAGTCACCGGGGAGCTGTTTTTT. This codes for CASSPRTTVVTGELFF.